The source of this TCR beta chain is a study of radiation and T cells in renal cell carcinoma. As concerns this clone: What it recognizes is unknown.

Findings and caveats of the study: Baseline intratumoral clonotype presence is unknown without pretreatment biopsies. Top 100 clonotypes averaged about 54% in irradiated versus around 40% in nephrectomy-only tumors.

Libraries were prepared by immunoSEQ multiplex PCR; TCRdb keeps only in-frame clonotypes and omits some of them. This sample has 15,000 to 20,000 clones; around 50% occur once, and the top ten carry 12%. Stated treatment: 15 Gy SBRT to primary tumor, nephrectomy 4 weeks later. The patient's renal cell carcinoma had clear cell pathology. Deletions cut 4 bases from V and 3 bases from J, with 16 bases between. Germline CDR1 is SGHRS and CDR2 is YFSETQ. The CDR3 length is 16 residues. Sequenced here: tumor tissue, sampled from a patient whose treatment included radiotherapy and nephrectomy. This rearrangement joins TRBV5-1 to TRBJ2-2; TRBD1 is a possible D gene (5 bases). The sequence came from a man aged 45-60 years with renal cell carcinoma. This CDR3 reads CASSAPRDTYTGELFF. In nucleotides, the CDR3 is TGCGCCAGCAGCGCCCCCAGGGATACTTACACCGGGGAGCTGTTTTTT. Based on the CDR3 plus reference TRBV5-1 and TRBJ2-2, the full variable domain is KAGVTQTPRYLIKTRGQQVTLSCSPISGHRSVSWYQQTPGQGLQFLFEYFSETQRNKGNFPGRFSGRQFSNSRSEMNVSTLELGDSALYLCASSAPRDTYTGELFFGEGSRLTVL.